The 25 T cell receptor beta chains in this list originate from one sample, sequenced in a study of tumor-infiltrating lymphocytes in oesophageal squamous cell carcinoma. TCRdb itself ran the PCR reads through MiXCR, one entry per CDR3 protein. The sample carries about 10,000 distinct CDR3 sequences, about 60% recorded once. Sequences were obtained from esophageal tumor tissue. The receptors derive from a female donor with esophageal squamous cell carcinoma.

V is TRBV19 and J is TRBJ1-1; the D is unclear. The CDR3 consists of 13 residues. Trimming pared 1 base from V and 3 bases from J, leaving 6 bases between. Germline V gene sequence: CDR1 LNHDA, CDR2 SQIVND (reference sequence). The CDR3 here is CASSIGEDTEAFF. The CDR3 DNA sequence: TGTGCCAGTAGTATAGGGGAGGACACTGAAGCTTTCTTT.

The rearrangement joins TRBV7-2 to TRBJ2-2; D remains unclear. Germline V gene lookup returns CDR1 SGHTA and CDR2 FQGNSA. Trimming pared 4 bases from V and 2 bases from J, leaving 8 bases between. The CDR3 sequence is 14 residues long. CDR3 sequence: CASSWTVNTGELFF. The CDR3 nucleotides read TGTGCCAGCAGCTGGACGGTTAACACCGGGGAGCTGTTTTTT.

This clonotype was seen a handful of times. The V gene is TRBV7-6, the J gene TRBJ2-2, with TRBD2 identical over 7 bases. V shed 0 bases and J 1 base; nucleotides not matched to a gene: 2. CDR1 and CDR2 (germline): SGHVS, FNYEAQ. The CDR3 covers 16 residues. The CDR3 loop reads CASSLAASGNTGELFF. The CDR3 nucleotides are TGTGCCAGCAGCTTAGCGGCTAGCGGGAACACCGGGGAGCTGTTTTTT.

This clonotype was seen a few times. The V call is TRBV12-3 or TRBV12-4, the J call TRBJ2-7, with TRBD2 as a possible D gene (6 bases). The better agreement between TRBJ2-1 and the DNA end casts doubt on the J call. The CDR3 has 14 residues. The CDR3 reads CASSDRDGGNEQFF. DNA of the CDR3: TGTGCCAGCAGTGACCGGGACGGGGGCAATGAGCAGTTCTTC.

The chain has TRBV6-2 or TRBV6-3 and TRBJ2-3, with D hard to call. Germline CDR1 is MNHEY and CDR2 is SVGEGT. CDR3 size: 15 residues. The ends were cut back, 5 bases at V and 2 bases at J, with 14 bases in the middle. In DNA, the CDR3 is TGTGCCAGCAGTACCCTGACCGGTTACACAGATACGCAGTATTTT. Amino acids: CASSTLTGYTDTQYF.

The chain links TRBV5-6 to TRBJ1-5, with D unresolved. V lost 2 bases and J lost 9, with 18 bases in between. Germline CDR1 is SGHDT and CDR2 is YYEEEE. The CDR3 is 15 amino acids. Here the CDR3 DNA reads TGTGCCAGCAGCTTATGGGTTCGAGGCATTATGCCCCAGCATTTT. Translation: CASSLWVRGIMPQHF.

The chain employs TRBV7-3 and TRBJ2-1, with TRBD2 matching over 7 bases. This CDR3 has 17 amino acids. The junction had 5 bases not matched to a gene; V was cut back by 0 bases and J by 0 bases. CDR1 is SGHTA, CDR2 FQGTGA, per germline. The CDR3 loop is CASSLTASGLSYNEQFF. DNA for the CDR3: TGTGCCAGCAGCTTAACGGCTAGCGGCCTCTCCTACAATGAGCAGTTCTTC.

This clonotype was observed at least ten times. The V and J genes are TRBV7-8 and TRBJ1-4; 9 nucleotides align to TRBD1. From germline, CDR1 is SGHVS and CDR2 FQNEAQ. V shed 2 bases, J shed 11 bases, and the junction held 3 bases outside the gene matches. The CDR3 totals 13 residues. CDR3 nucleotides: TGTGCCAGCAGCTTACTGACAGGGGGGAAACTGTTTTTT. This sequence encodes CASSLLTGGKLFF.

This sequence joins TRBV7-4 and TRBJ2-3; D is ambiguous. Germline V gene lookup returns CDR1 SGHVT and CDR2 SQSDAQ. This CDR3 spans 13 amino acids. Between the trimmed V and J ends, which lost 3 bases and 6 bases, there was a span of 10 bases. CDR3 residues: CASSFYGPDTQYF. In nucleotides, the CDR3 is TGTGCCAGCAGCTTTTATGGCCCCGATACGCAGTATTTT.

As to this clonotype: Just one base apart from a much larger clone, this may be a read error. The CDR3 region has the DNA TGTGCCAGCAGCGACCGTTCTATCCAAGAGACCCAGTTCTTC. This translates into CASSDRSIQETQFF. The J gene is TRBJ2-1, the V gene TRBV11-1; no firm D call. The V gene's germline CDR1 is SGHAT and CDR2 FQDESV (reference sequence). The length of the CDR3 is 14 residues. V was shortened by 5 bases and J by 13 bases, with 21 bases between the two germline ends.

The V and J genes are TRBV7-6 and TRBJ2-5; TRBD2 aligns across 15 bases. Trimming removed 2 bases from V and 2 bases from J; junction bases left unmatched: 18. Germline values: CDR1 SGHVS, CDR2 FNYEAQ. The CDR3 has 22 amino acids. The CDR3 loop reads CASSLRGGGGTSGRRGQETQYF. The DNA of the CDR3 is TGTGCCAGCAGCTTAAGAGGCGGTGGCGGGACTAGCGGGAGGAGGGGGCAAGAGACCCAGTACTTC.

V is TRBV7-9 and J is TRBJ1-2, with 9 nucleotides matching TRBD1. The CDR3 runs 12 residues. CDR1 and CDR2 (germline): SEHNR, FQNEAQ (reference sequence). After removal of 9 bases from V and 2 bases from J, the junction contained 1 base not matched to a gene. The CDR3 is CASGQGNYGYTF. In DNA, the CDR3 is TGTGCCAGTGGACAGGGGAACTATGGCTACACCTTC.

In its sample, this clonotype was seen a few times. The CDR3 bases are TGTGCCAGCAGCTCTTCGGACAGGGGATTGTCCTATGGCTACACCTTC. This sequence encodes CASSSSDRGLSYGYTF. The chain recombines TRBV7-9 with TRBJ1-2; 9 bases line up with TRBD1. CDR1 and CDR2 from the germline V gene are SEHNR and FQNEAQ (reference sequence). The trim removed 4 bases at V and 4 bases at J, leaving 10 bases unmatched. The length of the CDR3 is 16 residues. The complete variable domain, with remaining parts taken from reference TRBV7-9 and TRBJ1-2, reads DTGVSQNPRHKITKRGQNVTFRCDPISEHNRLYWYRQTLGQGPEFLTYFQNEAQLEKSRLLSDRFSAERPKGSFSTLEIQRTEQGDSAMYLCASSSSDRGLSYGYTFGSGTRLTVV.

This sequence joins TRBV28 and TRBJ1-1; D is perhaps TRBD1 (5 bases). Deletions cut 2 bases from V and 12 bases from J, with 13 bases between. CDR1 and CDR2 from the germline V gene are MDHEN and SYDVKM. The CDR3 consists of 12 residues. The CDR3 nucleotides read TGTGCCAGCAGTTTAGGGCCACGGGGCACTTTCTTT. This gives the protein CASSLGPRGTFF. The whole variable domain, filled in from reference TRBV28 and TRBJ1-1, reads DVKVTQSSRYLVKRTGEKVFLECVQDMDHENMFWYRQDPGLGLRLIYFSYDVKMKEKGDIPEGYSVSREKKERFSLILESASTNQTSMYLCASSLGPRGTFFGQGTRLTVV.

Turning to this clonotype: The DNA is left out, because the CDR3 cannot be placed on it with certainty; the CDR3 is given as TCRdb lists it. The V call is TRBV7-5, the J call TRBJ2-1; TRBD2 is the table's D call, not checked against the DNA. TRBV7-5 is listed as a pseudogene. The CDR3 is 21 residues long, ends included. This CDR3 is CISVPETLWTSGDPNGNEQFF.

This rearrangement joins TRBV6-2 or TRBV6-3 to TRBJ1-5; tentative D call: TRBD1 (6 bases). CDR1 and CDR2 from the germline V gene are MNHEY and SVGEGT. The V gene lost 6 bases and the J gene lost 2 bases, with 17 bases spanning the gap. This CDR3 has 16 amino acids. The CDR3 DNA reads TGTGCCAGCAGAATACAGGGTACGGGTGGCAATCAGCCCCAGCATTTT. As protein: CASRIQGTGGNQPQHF.

V is TRBV7-9 and J is TRBJ2-1; 7 bases match TRBD2. This CDR3 spans 13 amino acids. The V gene end was trimmed by 5 bases and the J gene end by 5 bases; junction bases not matched to a gene: 3. Germline V gives CDR1 SEHNR, CDR2 FQNEAQ (reference sequence). CDR3 sequence: CASSASGNNEQFF. Here the CDR3 DNA reads TGTGCCAGCAGCGCTAGCGGCAACAATGAGCAGTTCTTC. The entire variable domain, with the rest obtained from reference TRBV7-9 and TRBJ2-1, is as follows: DTGVSQNPRHKITKRGQNVTFRCDPISEHNRLYWYRQTLGQGPEFLTYFQNEAQLEKSRLLSDRFSAERPKGSFSTLEIQRTEQGDSAMYLCASSASGNNEQFFGPGTRLTVL.

This clonotype has a count of ten or more. This chain uses TRBV6-1 with TRBJ2-3; D might be TRBD1 or TRBD2, each matching 7 bases. Germline-derived CDR1 and CDR2 are MNHNS and SASEGT. The CDR3 has 14 residues. V was pared by 8 bases and J by 4 bases, with 16 bases between. In nucleotides, the CDR3 is TGTGCCAGCGGACTAGGGGGCCGAGCAGATACGCAGTATTTT. Its protein is CASGLGGRADTQYF.

The chain carries TRBV12-3 or TRBV12-4 and TRBJ2-5; 8 bases line up with TRBD2. The CDR3 is 12 residues long. Trimming at V came to 5 bases and at J to 11 bases, leaving 7 bases not matched to a gene. The CDR3 region has the DNA TGTGCCAGCAGTCTGAAGCGGGAGAGGCAGTACTTC. Protein sequence: CASSLKRERQYF.

This clonotype appeared once. This may be a read error, as it is one base from a much larger clone. The chain carries TRBV7-2 and TRBJ2-1, with 13 bases lining up with TRBD2. The end of the DNA fits TRBJ2-7 better, so the J call may be wrong. The CDR3 covers 16 residues. Germline lookup yields CDR1 SGHTA and CDR2 FQGNSA. The CDR3 sequence: CASSLKLAGGFNEQYF. CDR3 sequence (DNA): TGTGCCAGCAGCTTGAAACTAGCGGGAGGGTTCAATGAGCAGTACTTC.

The chain links TRBV7-6 to TRBJ2-6; D unresolved. The CDR3 consists of 13 residues. CDR1 is SGHVS and CDR2 is FNYEAQ in the germline V gene. V shed 5 bases and J shed 6 bases, with 8 bases lying between them. The CDR3, as DNA: TGTGCCAGCAGCCCCCAGGAGGCCAACGTCCTGACTTTC. It encodes CASSPQEANVLTF.

This chain uses TRBV7-2 with TRBJ2-1, with TRBD1 identical over 9 bases. Germline V gives CDR1 SGHTA, CDR2 FQGNSA. The V segment lost 7 bases and the J segment 5 bases; nucleotides outside the gene matches: 9. This CDR3 region has 15 residues. The CDR3 DNA reads as TGTGCCAGCATGCCAGGGACAGGGCGCCACAATGAGCAGTTCTTC. It yields the protein CASMPGTGRHNEQFF. Looking up the rest from reference TRBV7-2 and TRBJ2-1 gives the full variable domain: GAGVSQSPSNKVTEKGKDVELRCDPISGHTALYWYRQSLGQGLEFLIYFQGNSAPDKSGLPSDRFSAERTGGSVSTLTIQRTQQEDSAVYLCASMPGTGRHNEQFFGPGTRLTVL.

The sample holds one count of this clonotype. One base away lies a much larger clone, so this may be a sequencing read error. This chain links TRBV7-2 with TRBJ2-3; 7 positions match TRBD1. Near its end, the DNA agrees better with TRBJ2-1, so the J call may be wrong. Germline V gene data show CDR1 as SGHTA and CDR2 as FQGNSA. This CDR3 is built from 14 residues. CDR3 loop: CASSTDRQSYEQFF. DNA for the CDR3: TGTGCCAGCAGCACGGACAGGCAATCCTACGAGCAGTTCTTC.

This clonotype was observed at least ten times. V usage is TRBV12-3 or TRBV12-4 and J usage is TRBJ1-1, with 7 bases that match TRBD1. J lost 7 bases, V lost 4 bases, and 6 bases had no gene match. This CDR3 is 13 amino acids long. The CDR3 DNA follows: TGTGCCAGCAGTTGGACAGGATCAGGTGAAGCTTTCTTT. Amino acid sequence: CASSWTGSGEAFF.

V is TRBV7-4 and J is TRBJ1-1; D not certain. The length of the CDR3 is 12 residues. Germline CDR1 is SGHVT and CDR2 is SQSDAQ. V was cut by 4 bases and J by 1 base, with 4 bases left in between. The CDR3 sequence: CASSSQNTEAFF. CDR3 DNA sequence: TGTGCCAGCAGCTCTCAGAACACTGAAGCTTTCTTT.